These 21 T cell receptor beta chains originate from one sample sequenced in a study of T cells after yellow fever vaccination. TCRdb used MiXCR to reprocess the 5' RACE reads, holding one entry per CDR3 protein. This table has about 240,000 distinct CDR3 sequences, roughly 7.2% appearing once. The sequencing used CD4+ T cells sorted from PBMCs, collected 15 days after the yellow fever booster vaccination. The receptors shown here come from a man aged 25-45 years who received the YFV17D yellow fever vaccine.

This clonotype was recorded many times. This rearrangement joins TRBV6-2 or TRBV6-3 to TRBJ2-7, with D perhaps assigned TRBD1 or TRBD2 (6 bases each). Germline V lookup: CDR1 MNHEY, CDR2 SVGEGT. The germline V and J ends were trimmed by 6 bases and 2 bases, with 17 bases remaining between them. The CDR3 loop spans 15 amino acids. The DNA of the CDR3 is TGTGCCAGCAGCCACGGGGGCGCAGGACCCTACGAGCAGTACTTC. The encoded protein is CASSHGGAGPYEQYF.

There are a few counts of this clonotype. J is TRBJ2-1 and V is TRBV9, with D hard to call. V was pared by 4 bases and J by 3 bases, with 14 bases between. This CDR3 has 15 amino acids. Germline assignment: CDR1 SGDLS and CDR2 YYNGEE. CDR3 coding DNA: TGTGCCAGCAGCCCCCAGGTCGAGGTCTACAATGAGCAGTTCTTC. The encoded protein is CASSPQVEVYNEQFF.

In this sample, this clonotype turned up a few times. CDR3 residues: CATSRGLHQETQYF. In DNA, the CDR3 is TGTGCCACCAGCAGAGGCCTTCACCAAGAGACCCAGTACTTC. The chain is built from TRBV15 and TRBJ2-5; D is ambiguous. The V end was cut by 1 base, the J end by 0 bases, with 6 bases between. Germline CDR1 reads LNHNV; CDR2 reads YYDKDF (reference sequence). The CDR3 extends over 14 amino acids.

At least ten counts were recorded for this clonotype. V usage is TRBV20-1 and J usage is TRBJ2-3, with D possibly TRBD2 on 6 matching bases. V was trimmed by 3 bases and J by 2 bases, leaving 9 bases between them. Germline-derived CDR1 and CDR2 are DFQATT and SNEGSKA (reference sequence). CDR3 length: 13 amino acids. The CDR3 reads CSASGSDTDTQYF. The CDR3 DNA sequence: TGCAGTGCTAGCGGGAGCGACACAGATACGCAGTATTTT.

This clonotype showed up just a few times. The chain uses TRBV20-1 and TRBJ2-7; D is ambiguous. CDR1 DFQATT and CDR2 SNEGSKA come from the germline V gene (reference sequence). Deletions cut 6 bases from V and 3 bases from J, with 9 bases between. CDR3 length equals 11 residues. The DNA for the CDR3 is TGCAGTGCCCGTCGAGACTACGAGCAGTACTTC. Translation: CSARRDYEQYF.

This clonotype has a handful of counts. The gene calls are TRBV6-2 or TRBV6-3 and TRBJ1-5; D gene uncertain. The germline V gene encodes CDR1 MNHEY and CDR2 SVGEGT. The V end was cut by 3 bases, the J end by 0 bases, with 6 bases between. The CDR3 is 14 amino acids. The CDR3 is CASSYGPSNQPQHF. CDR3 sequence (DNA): TGTGCCAGCAGTTATGGACCTAGCAATCAGCCCCAGCATTTT.

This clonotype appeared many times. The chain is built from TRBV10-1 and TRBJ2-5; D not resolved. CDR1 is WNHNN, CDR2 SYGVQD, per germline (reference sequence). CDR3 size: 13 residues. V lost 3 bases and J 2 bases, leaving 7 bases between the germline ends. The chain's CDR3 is CASSDDLQETQYF. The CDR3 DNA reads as TGCGCCAGCAGTGATGACCTTCAAGAGACCCAGTACTTC.

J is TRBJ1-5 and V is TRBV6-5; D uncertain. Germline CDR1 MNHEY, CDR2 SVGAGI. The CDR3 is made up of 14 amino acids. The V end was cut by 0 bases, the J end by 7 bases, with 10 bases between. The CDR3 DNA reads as TGTGCCAGCAGTTACTCGGAGGGTGGCCAGCCCCAGCATTTT. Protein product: CASSYSEGGQPQHF.

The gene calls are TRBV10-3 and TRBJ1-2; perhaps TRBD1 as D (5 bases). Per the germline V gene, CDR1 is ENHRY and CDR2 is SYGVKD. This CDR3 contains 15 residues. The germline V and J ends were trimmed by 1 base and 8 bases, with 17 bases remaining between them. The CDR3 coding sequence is TGTGCCATCAGTGAGTTCGACAGTCTTCTCGGAGGCTACACCTTC. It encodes CAISEFDSLLGGYTF.

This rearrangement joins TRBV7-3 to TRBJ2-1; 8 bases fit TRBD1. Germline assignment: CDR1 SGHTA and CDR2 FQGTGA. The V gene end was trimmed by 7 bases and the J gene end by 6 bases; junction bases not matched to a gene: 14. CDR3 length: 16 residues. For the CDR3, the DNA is TGTGCCAGCATCCGGACTGCGACAGGGGCACCCAATGAGCAGTTCTTC. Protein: CASIRTATGAPNEQFF.

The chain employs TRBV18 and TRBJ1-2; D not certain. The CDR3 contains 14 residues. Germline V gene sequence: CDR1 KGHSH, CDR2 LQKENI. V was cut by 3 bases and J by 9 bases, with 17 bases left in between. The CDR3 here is CASSPVNEEGSYTF. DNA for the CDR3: TGTGCCAGCTCACCGGTTAACGAAGAGGGAAGCTACACCTTC.

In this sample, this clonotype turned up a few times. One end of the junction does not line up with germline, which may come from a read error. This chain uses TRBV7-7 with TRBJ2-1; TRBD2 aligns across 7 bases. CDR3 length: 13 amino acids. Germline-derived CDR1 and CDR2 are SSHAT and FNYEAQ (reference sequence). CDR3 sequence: CASSLLAASEQFF. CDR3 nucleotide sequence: TGTGCTAGCAGCTTGCTAGCGGCGAGTGAGCAGTTCTTC.

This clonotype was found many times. The CDR3 DNA follows: TGCGCCAGCAGCAGGAGAATCGGGGGGCCCCTCCACTTT. Residues: CASSRRIGGPLHF. The chain employs TRBV5-1 and TRBJ1-6, with TRBD1 as a possible D gene (5 bases). The CDR3 loop spans 13 amino acids. CDR1 and CDR2 (germline): SGHRS, YFSETQ. Trimming stripped 4 bases from V and 13 bases from J, with 15 bases between.

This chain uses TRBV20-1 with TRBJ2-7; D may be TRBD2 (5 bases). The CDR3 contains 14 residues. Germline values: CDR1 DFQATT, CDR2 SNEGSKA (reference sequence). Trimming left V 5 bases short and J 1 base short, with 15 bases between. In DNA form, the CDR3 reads TGCAGTGCTTCATGGACGGGGATTTCCTACGAGCAGTACTTC. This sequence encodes CSASWTGISYEQYF.

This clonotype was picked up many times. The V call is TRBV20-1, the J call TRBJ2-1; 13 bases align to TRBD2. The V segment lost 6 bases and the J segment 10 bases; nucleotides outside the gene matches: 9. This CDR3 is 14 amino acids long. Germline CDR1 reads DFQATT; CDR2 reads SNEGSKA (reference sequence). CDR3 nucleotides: TGCAGTGCCCCTTGGACTAGCGGGAGTAAAGAGCAGTTCTTC. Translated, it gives CSAPWTSGSKEQFF.

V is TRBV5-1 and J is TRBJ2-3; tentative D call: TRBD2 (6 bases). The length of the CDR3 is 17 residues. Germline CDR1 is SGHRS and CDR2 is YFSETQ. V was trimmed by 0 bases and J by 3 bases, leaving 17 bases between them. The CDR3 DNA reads TGCGCCAGCAGCTTGGACCCCCCGCGCGGAGGGACAGATACGCAGTATTTT. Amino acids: CASSLDPPRGGTDTQYF.

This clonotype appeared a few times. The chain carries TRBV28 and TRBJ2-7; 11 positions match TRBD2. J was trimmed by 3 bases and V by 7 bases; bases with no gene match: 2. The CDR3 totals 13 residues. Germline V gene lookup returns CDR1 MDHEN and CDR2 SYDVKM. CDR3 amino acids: CASTSGRRYEQYF. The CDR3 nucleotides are TGTGCCAGCACTAGCGGGAGGCGCTACGAGCAGTACTTC.

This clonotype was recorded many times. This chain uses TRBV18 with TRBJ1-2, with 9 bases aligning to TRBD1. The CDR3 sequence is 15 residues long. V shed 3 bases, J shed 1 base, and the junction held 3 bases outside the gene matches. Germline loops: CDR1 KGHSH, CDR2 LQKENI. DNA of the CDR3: TGTGCCAGCTCACCGCGGACAGGGGATAACTATGGCTACACCTTC. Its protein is CASSPRTGDNYGYTF. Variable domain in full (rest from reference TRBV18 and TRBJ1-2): NAGVMQNPRHLVRRRGQEARLRCSPMKGHSHVYWYRQLPEEGLKFMVYLQKENIIDESGMPKERFSAEFPKEGPSILRIQQVVRGDSAAYFCASSPRTGDNYGYTFGSGTRLTVV.

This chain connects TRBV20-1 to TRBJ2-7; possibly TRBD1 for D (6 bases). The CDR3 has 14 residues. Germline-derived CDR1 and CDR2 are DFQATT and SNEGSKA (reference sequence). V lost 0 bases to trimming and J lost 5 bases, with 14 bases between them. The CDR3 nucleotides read TGCAGTGCTAGAGATTCCAGGGGTGGCAACGAGCAGTACTTC. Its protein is CSARDSRGGNEQYF.

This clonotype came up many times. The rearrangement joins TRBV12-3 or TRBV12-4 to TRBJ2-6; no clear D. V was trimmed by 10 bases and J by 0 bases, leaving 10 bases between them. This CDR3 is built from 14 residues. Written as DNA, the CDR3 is TGTGCCACCCCCAGTTTCTCTGGGGCCAACGTCCTGACTTTC. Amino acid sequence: CATPSFSGANVLTF.

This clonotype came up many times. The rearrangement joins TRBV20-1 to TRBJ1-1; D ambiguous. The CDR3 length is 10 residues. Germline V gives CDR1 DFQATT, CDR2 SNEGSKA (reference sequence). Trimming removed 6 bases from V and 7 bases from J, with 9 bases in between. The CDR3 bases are TGCAGTGCAGCACACCGTGAAGCTTTCTTT. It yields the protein CSAAHREAFF.